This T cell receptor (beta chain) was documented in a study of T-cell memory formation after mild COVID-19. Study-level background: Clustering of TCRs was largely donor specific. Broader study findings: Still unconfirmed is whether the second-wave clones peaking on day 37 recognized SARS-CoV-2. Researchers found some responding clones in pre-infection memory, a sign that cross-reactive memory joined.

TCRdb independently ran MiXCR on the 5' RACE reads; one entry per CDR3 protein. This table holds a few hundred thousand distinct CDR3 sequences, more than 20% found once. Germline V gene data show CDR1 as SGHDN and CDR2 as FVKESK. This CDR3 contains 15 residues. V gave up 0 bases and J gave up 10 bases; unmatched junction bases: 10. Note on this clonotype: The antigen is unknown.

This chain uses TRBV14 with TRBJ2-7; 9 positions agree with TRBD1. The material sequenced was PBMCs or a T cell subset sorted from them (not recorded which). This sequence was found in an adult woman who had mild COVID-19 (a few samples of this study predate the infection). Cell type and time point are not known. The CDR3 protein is CASSQDTGTGTPQYF. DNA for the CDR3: TGTGCCAGCAGCCAAGATACCGGGACAGGGACACCCCAGTACTTC.